These 6 T cell receptor beta chains came from one sample sequenced in a study of blood T cell repertoires in COVID-19. The data were produced by immunoSEQ multiplex PCR, yet TCRdb's version contains in-frame clones alone and is incomplete. The sample carries about 150,000 clones, 84% recorded once. The source material was peripheral blood. These TCRs come from a woman aged 45 to 65 with acute or convalescent COVID-19.

This CDR3 is CASSAGQYNEQFF. The CDR3 DNA reads as TGCGCCAGCAGTGCGGGACAGTACAATGAGCAGTTCTTC. J is TRBJ2-1 and V is TRBV5-1, with D possibly being TRBD1 (7 bases). Germline values: CDR1 SGHRS, CDR2 YFSETQ. This CDR3 region has 13 residues. The V end lost 5 bases, the J end lost 4 bases, and 10 bases lay between the germline ends.

Concerning this clone itself: The junction departs from germline at one end; a sequencing error may be responsible. The chain has TRBV7-9 and TRBJ1-2, with 9 bases matching TRBD1. Germline CDR1 reads SEHNR; CDR2 reads FQNEAQ (reference sequence). This CDR3 is built from 13 residues. CDR3: CASSLLRTGAPSF. The CDR3 DNA reads TGTGCCAGCAGCCTCCTTCGGACAGGGGCCCCCTCTTTC. The variable domain in full, with the rest retrieved from reference TRBV7-9 and TRBJ1-2, is DTGVSQNPRHKITKRGQNVTFRCDPISEHNRLYWYRQTLGQGPEFLTYFQNEAQLEKSRLLSDRFSAERPKGSFSTLEIQRTEQGDSAMYLCASSLLRTGAPSFGSGTRLTVV.

The chain carries TRBV5-1 and TRBJ1-1, with D hard to call. This CDR3 is 18 amino acids long. CDR1 is SGHRS, CDR2 YFSETQ, per germline. V shed 0 bases and J shed 1 base, with 19 bases lying between them. The CDR3 region is CASSLAESWAPSNTEAFF. CDR3 sequence (DNA): TGCGCCAGCAGCTTGGCCGAGTCTTGGGCCCCCTCGAACACTGAAGCTTTCTTT. Looking up the rest from reference TRBV5-1 and TRBJ1-1 gives the full variable domain: KAGVTQTPRYLIKTRGQQVTLSCSPISGHRSVSWYQQTPGQGLQFLFEYFSETQRNKGNFPGRFSGRQFSNSRSEMNVSTLELGDSALYLCASSLAESWAPSNTEAFFGQGTRLTVV.

The genes are TRBV7-9 and TRBJ1-2; unclear D gene. Germline V CDR1 and CDR2: SEHNR, FQNEAQ (reference sequence). V was pared by 3 bases and J by 5 bases, with 4 bases between. The CDR3 sequence is 11 residues long. CDR3 coding DNA: TGTGCCAGCAGCTTCAAATATGGCTACACCTTC. Residues: CASSFKYGYTF. The variable domain in full, completed from reference TRBV7-9 and TRBJ1-2, reads DTGVSQNPRHKITKRGQNVTFRCDPISEHNRLYWYRQTLGQGPEFLTYFQNEAQLEKSRLLSDRFSAERPKGSFSTLEIQRTEQGDSAMYLCASSFKYGYTFGSGTRLTVV.

The gene calls are TRBV6-5 and TRBJ2-7, with D possibly TRBD2 on 6 matching bases. The ends were cut back, 8 bases at V and 2 bases at J, with 16 bases in the middle. This CDR3 has 14 residues. Per germline, CDR1 MNHEY and CDR2 SVGAGI. The CDR3 protein is CASRGVYSAYEQYF. CDR3 nucleotide sequence: TGTGCCAGCCGCGGGGTCTACTCTGCCTACGAGCAGTACTTC.

This chain connects TRBV4-2 to TRBJ2-3; TRBD2 is a possible D gene (6 bases). In germline, CDR1 is LGHNA, CDR2 YNFKEQ. Deletions cut 6 bases from V and 5 bases from J, with 12 bases between. CDR3 length: 13 amino acids. CDR3 sequence (DNA): TGTGCCAGCAGAGAGGGACTCGGAGATACGCAGTATTTT. Its protein is CASREGLGDTQYF.